This TCR beta chain came from a study of shared clonotypes between healthy human individuals. The overall study: Plates per donor: three CD4 naive, three CD4 memory, two CD8 naive, one CD8 memory.

CDR1 and CDR2 (germline): SGHDN, FVKESK. V shed 4 bases and J shed 4 bases, with 16 bases lying between them. The CDR3 contains 15 residues. Study-level findings and limits: Larger estimated richness was generally seen in naive subsets than in memory subsets. At large depth, rarefaction still showed sorted-subset sequencing to be incomplete.

Worth noting for this clone: Antigen unknown.

At deep level, the assay was performed. Assay: immunoSEQ multiplex PCR; the TCRdb copy retains only in-frame clones and omits some. This table holds more than 2 million clones, 90% to 95% found once. The sequencing input was naive CD4+ T cells sorted from blood. Subset of the sample: CD45RA+ positively selected. The clonotype was recovered from a man younger than 35 in good health. This rearrangement joins TRBV14 to TRBJ1-2, with D possibly being TRBD1 (5 bases). CDR3: CASSRGVTGLYGYTF. CDR3 bases: TGTGCCAGCAGCCGCGGGGTGACGGGACTCTATGGCTACACCTTC.